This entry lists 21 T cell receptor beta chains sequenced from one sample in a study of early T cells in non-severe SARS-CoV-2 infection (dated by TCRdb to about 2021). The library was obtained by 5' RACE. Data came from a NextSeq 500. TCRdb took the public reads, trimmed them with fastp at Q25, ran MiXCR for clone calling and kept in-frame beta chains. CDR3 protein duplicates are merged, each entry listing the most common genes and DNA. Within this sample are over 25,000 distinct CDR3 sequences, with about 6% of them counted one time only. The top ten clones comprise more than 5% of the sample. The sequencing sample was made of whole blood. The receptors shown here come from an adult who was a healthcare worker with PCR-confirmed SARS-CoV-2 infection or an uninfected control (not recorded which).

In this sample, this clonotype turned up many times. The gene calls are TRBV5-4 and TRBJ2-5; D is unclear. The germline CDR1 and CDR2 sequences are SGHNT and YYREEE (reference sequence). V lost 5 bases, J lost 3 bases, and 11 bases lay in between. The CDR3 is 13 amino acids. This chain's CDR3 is CASRSPIKETQYF. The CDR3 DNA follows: TGTGCCAGCAGGTCCCCAATAAAAGAGACCCAGTACTTC.

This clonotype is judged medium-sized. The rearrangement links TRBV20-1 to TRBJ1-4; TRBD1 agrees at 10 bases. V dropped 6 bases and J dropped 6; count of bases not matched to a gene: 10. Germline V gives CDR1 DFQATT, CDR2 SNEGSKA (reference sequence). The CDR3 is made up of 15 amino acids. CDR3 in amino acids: CSAPTGGAIDEKLFF. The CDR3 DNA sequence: TGCAGTGCCCCGACAGGGGGCGCAATCGATGAAAAACTGTTTTTT.

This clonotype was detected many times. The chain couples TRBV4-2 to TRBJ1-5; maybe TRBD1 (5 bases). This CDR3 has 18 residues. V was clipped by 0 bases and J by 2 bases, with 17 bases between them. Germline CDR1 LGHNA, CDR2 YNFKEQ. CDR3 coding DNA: TGTGCCAGCAGCCAAGAACGAGGGGCGATGGTGGGCAATCAGCCCCAGCATTTT. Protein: CASSQERGAMVGNQPQHF.

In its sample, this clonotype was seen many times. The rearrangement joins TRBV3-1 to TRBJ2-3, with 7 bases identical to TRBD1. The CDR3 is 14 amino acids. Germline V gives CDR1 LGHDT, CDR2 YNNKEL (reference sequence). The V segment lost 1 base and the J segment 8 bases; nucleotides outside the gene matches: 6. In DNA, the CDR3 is TGTGCCAGCAGCCAAGGGACAGGACCCCGTACGCAGTATTTT. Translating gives CASSQGTGPRTQYF.

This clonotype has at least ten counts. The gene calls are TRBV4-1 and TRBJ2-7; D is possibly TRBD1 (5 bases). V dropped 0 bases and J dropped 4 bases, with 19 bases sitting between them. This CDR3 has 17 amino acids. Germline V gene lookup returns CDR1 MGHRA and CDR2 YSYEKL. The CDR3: CASSQETGPGSLYEQYF. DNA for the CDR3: TGCGCCAGCAGCCAAGAAACCGGTCCAGGGTCGTTGTACGAGCAGTACTTC.

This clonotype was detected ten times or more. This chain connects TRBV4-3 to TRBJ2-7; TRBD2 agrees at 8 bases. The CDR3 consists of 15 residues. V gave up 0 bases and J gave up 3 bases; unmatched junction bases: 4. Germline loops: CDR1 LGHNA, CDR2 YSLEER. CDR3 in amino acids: CASSQEGGGLYEQYF. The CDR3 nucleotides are TGCGCCAGCAGCCAAGAGGGCGGGGGGCTCTACGAGCAGTACTTC.

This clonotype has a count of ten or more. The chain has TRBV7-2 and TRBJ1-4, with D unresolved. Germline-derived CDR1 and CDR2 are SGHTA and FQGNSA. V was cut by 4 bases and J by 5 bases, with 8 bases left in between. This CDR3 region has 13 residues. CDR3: CASSSASNEKLFF. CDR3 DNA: TGTGCCAGCAGCTCGGCGTCCAATGAAAAACTGTTTTTT. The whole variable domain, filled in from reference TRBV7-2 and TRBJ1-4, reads GAGVSQSPSNKVTEKGKDVELRCDPISGHTALYWYRQSLGQGLEFLIYFQGNSAPDKSGLPSDRFSAERTGGSVSTLTIQRTQQEDSAVYLCASSSASNEKLFFGSGTQLSVL.

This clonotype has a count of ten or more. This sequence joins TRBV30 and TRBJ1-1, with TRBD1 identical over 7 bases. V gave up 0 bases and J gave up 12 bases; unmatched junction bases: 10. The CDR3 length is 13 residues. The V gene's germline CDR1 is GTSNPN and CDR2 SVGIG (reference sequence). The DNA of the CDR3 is TGTGCCTGGAGTGTACGAGGGGGCGAGGTGCCTTTCTTT. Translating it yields CAWSVRGGEVPFF.

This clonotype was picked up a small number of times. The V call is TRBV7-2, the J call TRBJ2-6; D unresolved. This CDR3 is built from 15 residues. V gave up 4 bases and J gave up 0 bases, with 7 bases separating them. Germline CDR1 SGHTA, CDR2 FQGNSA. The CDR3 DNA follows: TGTGCCAGCAGCTCCGTCAACTCTGGGGCCAACGTCCTGACTTTC. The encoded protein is CASSSVNSGANVLTF.

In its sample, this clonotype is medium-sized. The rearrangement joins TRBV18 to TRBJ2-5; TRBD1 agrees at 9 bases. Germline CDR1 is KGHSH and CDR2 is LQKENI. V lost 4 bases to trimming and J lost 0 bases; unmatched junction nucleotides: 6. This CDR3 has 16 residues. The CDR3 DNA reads TGTGCCAGCTCACTTGGACAGGGGCCGTACCAAGAGACCCAGTACTTC. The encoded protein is CASSLGQGPYQETQYF.

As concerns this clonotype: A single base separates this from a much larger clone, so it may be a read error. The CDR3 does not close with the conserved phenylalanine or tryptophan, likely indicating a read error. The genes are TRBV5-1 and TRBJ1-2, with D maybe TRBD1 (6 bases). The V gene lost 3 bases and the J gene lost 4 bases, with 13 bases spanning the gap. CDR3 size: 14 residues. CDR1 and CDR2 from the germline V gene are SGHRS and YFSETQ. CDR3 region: CASSYGGGPYGYTS. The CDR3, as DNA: TGCGCCAGCAGCTATGGCGGGGGGCCCTATGGCTACACCTCC.

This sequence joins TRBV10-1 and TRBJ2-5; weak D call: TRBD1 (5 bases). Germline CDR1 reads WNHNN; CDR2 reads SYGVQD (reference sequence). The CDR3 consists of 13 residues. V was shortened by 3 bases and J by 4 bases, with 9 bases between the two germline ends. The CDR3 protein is CASSESTGETQYF. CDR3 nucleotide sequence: TGCGCCAGCAGTGAAAGCACAGGAGAGACCCAGTACTTC.

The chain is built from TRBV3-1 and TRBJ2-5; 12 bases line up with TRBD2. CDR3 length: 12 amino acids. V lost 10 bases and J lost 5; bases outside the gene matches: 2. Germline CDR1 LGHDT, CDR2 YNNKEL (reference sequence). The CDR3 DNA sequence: TGTGCCACCGGGACTAGCGGGGAGACCCAGTACTTC. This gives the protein CATGTSGETQYF.

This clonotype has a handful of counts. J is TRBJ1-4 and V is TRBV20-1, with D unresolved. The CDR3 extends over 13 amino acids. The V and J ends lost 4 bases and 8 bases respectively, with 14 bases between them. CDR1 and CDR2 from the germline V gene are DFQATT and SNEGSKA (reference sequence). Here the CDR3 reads CSAIPGGAEKLFF. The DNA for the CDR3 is TGCAGTGCTATCCCGGGCGGCGCGGAAAAACTGTTTTTT.

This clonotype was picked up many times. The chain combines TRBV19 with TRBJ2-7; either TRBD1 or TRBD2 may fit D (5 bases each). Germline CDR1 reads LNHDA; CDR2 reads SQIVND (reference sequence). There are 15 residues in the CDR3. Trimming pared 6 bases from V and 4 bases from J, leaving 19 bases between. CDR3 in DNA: TGTGCCAGTAGCAGGCTCGGGGCCAGCCAGTACGAGCAGTACTTC. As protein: CASSRLGASQYEQYF.

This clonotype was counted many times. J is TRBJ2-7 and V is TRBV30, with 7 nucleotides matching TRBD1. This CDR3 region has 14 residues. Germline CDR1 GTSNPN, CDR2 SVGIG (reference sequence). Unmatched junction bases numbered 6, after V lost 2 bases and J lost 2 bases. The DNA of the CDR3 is TGTGCCTGGAGTCCGGAGACAGGGACCTACGAGCAGTACTTC. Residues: CAWSPETGTYEQYF. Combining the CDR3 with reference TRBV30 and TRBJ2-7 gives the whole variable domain SQTIHQWPATLVQPVGSPLSLECTVEGTSNPNLYWYRQAAGRGLQLLFYSVGIGQISSEVPQNLSASRPQDRQFILSSKKLLLSDSGFYLCAWSPETGTYEQYFGPGTRLTVT.

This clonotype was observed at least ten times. CDR3 loop: CASSWNLRYEQYF. For the CDR3, the DNA is TGTGCCAGTAGTTGGAACCTCAGATACGAGCAGTACTTC. This sequence joins TRBV19 and TRBJ2-7, with D unclear. The germline CDR1 and CDR2 sequences are LNHDA and SQIVND (reference sequence). CDR3 length: 13 residues. V lost 5 bases, J lost 4 bases, and 12 bases lay in between.

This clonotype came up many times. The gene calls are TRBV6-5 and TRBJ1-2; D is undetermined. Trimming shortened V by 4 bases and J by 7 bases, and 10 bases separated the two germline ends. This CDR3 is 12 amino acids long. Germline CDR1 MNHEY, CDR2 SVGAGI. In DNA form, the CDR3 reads TGTGCCAGCAGTTCCGGGCCGCCTGGCTACACCTTC. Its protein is CASSSGPPGYTF.

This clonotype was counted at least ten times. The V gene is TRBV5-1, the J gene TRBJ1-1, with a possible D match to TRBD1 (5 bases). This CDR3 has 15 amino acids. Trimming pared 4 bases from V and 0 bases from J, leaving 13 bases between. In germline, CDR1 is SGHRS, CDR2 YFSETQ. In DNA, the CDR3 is TGCGCCAGCAGCGCGGGACGGATGATGAACACTGAAGCTTTCTTT. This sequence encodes CASSAGRMMNTEAFF.

CDR3 in amino acids: CASSQTSGYQETQYF. As DNA, the CDR3 is TGTGCCAGCAGCCAAACTAGCGGTTACCAAGAGACCCAGTACTTC. The chain employs TRBV4-2 and TRBJ2-5; 8 bases map to TRBD2. CDR1 and CDR2 from the germline V gene are LGHNA and YNFKEQ. The junction had 2 bases not matched to a gene; V was cut back by 2 bases and J by 0 bases. This CDR3 region has 15 residues.

DNA for the CDR3: TGCAGTAAACCAAAAGGAAACACTGAAGCTTTCTTT. Its translation: CSKPKGNTEAFF. The V gene is TRBV20-1, the J gene TRBJ1-1; D not resolved. CDR1 is DFQATT, CDR2 SNEGSKA, per germline (reference sequence). The CDR3 is 12 residues long. V was shortened by 8 bases and J by 2 bases, with 12 bases between the two germline ends.